The rows below give T cell receptor beta chains drawn from one sample of a study of T cells in localized non-small cell lung cancer. Assay: immunoSEQ multiplex PCR; the TCRdb copy retains only in-frame clones and omits some. The sample holds some 140,000 clones; around 89% are singletons and the top ten take around 1.5%. The material sequenced was peripheral blood, taken before any cancer treatment. These receptors were taken from a female donor over 55 with stage I lung adenocarcinoma. The CDR3 runs from the conserved cysteine through the conserved F or W. D genes are given only for firm matches. Clone size is stated in some rows and not others, as once, few, many or a class when expanded.

>-|-|TRBJ1-1|TRBV5-1
CASSSAGFGTEAFF
TGCGCCAGCAGCTCGGCGGGATTTGGCACTGAAGCTTTCTTT
>medium-sized|-|TRBJ1-1|TRBV4-2
CASSQGGASNTEAFF
TGTGCCAGCAGCCAAGGGGGGGCAAGTAACACTGAAGCTTTCTTT
>-|-|TRBJ1-5|TRBV30
CAWTRGRGNQPQHF
TGTGCCTGGACCAGGGGCAGGGGCAATCAGCCCCAGCATTTT
>-|TRBD1|TRBJ1-3|TRBV10-2
CATGTVGANTIYF
TGCGCCACCGGGACAGTGGGTGCAAACACCATATATTTT
>-|TRBD2|TRBJ2-2|TRBV18
CASALGLANTGELFF
TGTGCCAGCGCGCTTGGACTAGCGAACACCGGGGAGCTGTTTTTT
>-|-|TRBJ2-2|TRBV7-6
CASSPVSSNTGELFF
TGTGCCAGCAGTCCTGTCAGCTCCAACACCGGGGAGCTGTTTTTT
>-|-|TRBJ1-5|TRBV7-2
CASSLSRSLNQPQHF
TGTGCCAGCAGCTTATCCAGGAGTCTCAATCAGCCCCAGCATTTT
>-|TRBD1|TRBJ1-1|TRBV15
CATTQRTGVGNTEAFF
TGTGCCACCACGCAGCGGACAGGGGTAGGGAACACTGAAGCTTTCTTT
>-|-|TRBJ2-5|TRBV19
CASRMTSGLWETQYF
TGTGCCAGTAGGATGACTAGTGGGCTGTGGGAGACCCAGTACTTC
>-|TRBD2|TRBJ2-3|TRBV7-3
CASSPGAGLAGTDTQYF
TGTGCCAGCAGCCCGGGGGCGGGACTAGCGGGCACAGATACGCAGTATTTT
>once|TRBD1|TRBJ1-1|TRBV7-6
CASSAYRGNTEAFF
TGTGCCAGCAGCGCATACAGGGGGAACACTGAAGCTTTCTTT
>-|-|TRBJ1-5|TRBV28
CASNPFGGVRSNQPQHF
TGTGCCAGCAATCCCTTTGGGGGGGTTCGTAGCAATCAGCCCCAGCATTTT
>-|-|TRBJ1-5|TRBV4-1
CASSQGRGNNQPQHF
TGCGCCAGCAGCCAAGGGCGCGGGAACAATCAGCCCCAGCATTTT
>once|TRBD1|TRBJ1-4|TRBV29-1
CSVTTVPGQGSEKLFF
TGCAGCGTTACCACAGTCCCGGGACAGGGCTCGGAAAAACTGTTTTTT
>-|-|TRBJ2-3|TRBV28
CASSLLGLGTQYF
TGTGCCAGCAGTTTATTAGGATTAGGTACGCAGTATTTT
>once|TRBD1|TRBJ2-5|TRBV20-1
CSANRGKTQYF
TGCAGTGCTAACAGGGGAAAGACCCAGTACTTC
>-|-|TRBJ2-1|TRBV14
CASSLSSLGANNEQFF
TGTGCCAGCAGCCTTAGCTCGCTGGGAGCGAACAATGAGCAGTTCTTC
>-|-|TRBJ2-2|TRBV11-2
CASRGVGPNTGELFF
TGTGCCAGCAGGGGGGTCGGGCCTAACACCGGGGAGCTGTTTTTT
>-|TRBD2|TRBJ2-1|TRBV9
CASSEGGSRGEQFF
TGTGCCAGCAGCGAGGGCGGGAGTCGAGGCGAGCAGTTCTTC
>-|-|TRBJ2-3|TRBV10-2
CASSAGTTDTQYF
TGCGCCAGCAGTGCCGGGACAACAGATACGCAGTATTTT